This TCR beta chain originates from a study of yellow fever vaccine responses in identical twins. Germline CDR1 is LGHNA and CDR2 is YNFKEQ. This CDR3 has 15 residues. V shed 7 bases and J shed 0 bases, with 15 bases lying between them. TCRdb ran MiXCR on the RT-PCR reads and lists one entry per CDR3 protein. The sample lists around 5,800 distinct CDR3 sequences, approximately 65% seen once, with roughly 4% in the top ten. Points from the study as a whole: After vaccination, twins' T cell response reportedly seemed partly convergent, partly personalized.

There are a few counts of this clonotype. No antigen is known for it. The chain has TRBV4-2 and TRBJ1-1; D gene unclear. The clonotype comes from a woman between 18 and 29 years old who received the yellow fever vaccine. The starting material was T cells from blood (PBMCs), unsorted or a sorted subset (not recorded which), obtained before or after yellow fever vaccination (not recorded which). CDR3: CASTGGNLMNTEAFF. In DNA, the CDR3 is TGTGCCAGCACCGGCGGGAACCTCATGAACACTGAAGCTTTCTTT.